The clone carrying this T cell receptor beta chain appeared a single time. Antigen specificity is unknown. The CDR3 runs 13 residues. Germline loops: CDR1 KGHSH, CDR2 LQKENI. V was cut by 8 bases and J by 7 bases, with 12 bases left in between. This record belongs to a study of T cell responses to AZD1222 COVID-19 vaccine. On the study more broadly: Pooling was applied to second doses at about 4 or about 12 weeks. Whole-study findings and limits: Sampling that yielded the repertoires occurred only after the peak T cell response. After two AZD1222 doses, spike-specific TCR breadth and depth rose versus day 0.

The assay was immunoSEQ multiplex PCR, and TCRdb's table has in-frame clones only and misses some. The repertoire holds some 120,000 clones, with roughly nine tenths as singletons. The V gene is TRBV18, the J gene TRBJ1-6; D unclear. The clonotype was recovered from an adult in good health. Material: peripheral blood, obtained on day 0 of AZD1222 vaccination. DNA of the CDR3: TGTGCCAGCCGCGCAAGGGCGAATTCACCCCTCCACTTT. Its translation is CASRARANSPLHF.